Reported below is one TCR beta chain. Its antigen is unidentified. The data stem from a study of cytomegalovirus exposure and HLA in healthy donors. The study, taken as a whole, reports: According to the study, about 180 TCR beta chains were cytomegalovirus-associated. Later analysis demonstrated an association between a missense DCLRE1C variant and TCR beta V- and J-gene trimming. On later analysis, the bulk of CMV-associated TCR beta chains appeared to be HLA-restricted.

Use of 60 Vbeta and 13 Jbeta primers characterized the PCR. Measured with immunoSEQ multiplex PCR; TCRdb has only the in-frame clones, and not every one. The profile covers some 130,000 clones, with around 75% appearing a single time and 2.5% to 3.5% taken by the ten largest. Germline lookup yields CDR1 MDHEN and CDR2 SYDVKM. The CDR3 is made up of 14 amino acids. After removal of 5 bases from V and 5 bases from J, the junction contained 7 bases not matched to a gene. This receptor was taken from a young man in good health and CMV-seronegative. The sequenced material came from PBMCs. The chain combines TRBV28 with TRBJ1-1; 8 bases align to TRBD1. CDR3 in amino acids: CASSKTGGYTEAFF. The CDR3 DNA sequence: TGTGCCAGCAGTAAAACAGGGGGATATACTGAAGCTTTCTTT.